These T cell receptor beta chains were read from a single sample in a study of blood T cell repertoires in COVID-19. The table came from immunoSEQ multiplex PCR; TCRdb's copy has only in-frame clones and leaves some out. The sample records about 230,000 clones, over 80% being singletons. The sample taken for sequencing was peripheral blood. The receptors derive from a woman aged 70-85 years with active or convalescent COVID-19. The CDR3 runs from the conserved cysteine through the conserved F or W. The D gene is left open where the match is weak.

length	D	V	J	CDR3
15	-	TRBV5-4	TRBJ2-2	CASSLGQTNTGELFF
15	-	TRBV9	TRBJ1-5	CASSVDAYSNQPQHF
16	TRBD1	TRBV15	TRBJ2-1	CATSRDRLAGGSEQFF
20	-	TRBV1	TRBJ2-6	CTSSQDEASGGNSGANVLTF
17	TRBD1	TRBV3-1/TRBV3-2	TRBJ1-1	CASSPHSGTGGNTEAFF
12	-	TRBV12-3/TRBV12-4	TRBJ2-5	CASTYLPETQYF
13	-	TRBV10-3	TRBJ2-3	CAIMRGGSDTQYF
16	-	TRBV10-3	TRBJ1-5	CAISDIGGYSNQPQHF
14	TRBD2	TRBV10-3	TRBJ2-1	CAIGEREPVTEQFF
16	TRBD1	TRBV28	TRBJ2-1	CASSLPPGQGRDEQFF
17	-	TRBV5-1	TRBJ1-6	CASSLAAIGSYNSPLHF
19	-	TRBV3-1/TRBV3-2	TRBJ1-3	CASSQSPQGSGTFGNTIYF
16	TRBD2	TRBV10-3	TRBJ2-3	CAISNGLAGGTDTQYF
14	-	TRBV2	TRBJ2-7	CASQMGILSYEQYF
12	-	TRBV19	TRBJ1-5	CASRRANQPQHF
15	TRBD2	TRBV6-2/TRBV6-3	TRBJ2-1	CASSYWTSGNNEQFF
16	TRBD1	TRBV29-1	TRBJ2-2	CSVEDLGQGGTGELFF
11	-	TRBV7-9	TRBJ1-1	CASSAGREAFF
12	-	TRBV5-6	TRBJ1-5	CASSLAGLPQHF
14	TRBD1	TRBV5-1	TRBJ1-4	CASSSDRGNEKLFF
12	-	TRBV19	TRBJ2-2	CASSIDSGELFF
14	TRBD2	TRBV4-1	TRBJ2-7	CASSQAVGGNEQYF
15	TRBD1	TRBV19	TRBJ1-5	CASTRGAGGNQPQHF
13	-	TRBV5-1	TRBJ2-7	CASSLERADEQYF
14	-	TRBV3-1/TRBV3-2	TRBJ1-2	CASTHSFDSYGYTF
14	-	TRBV18	TRBJ2-7	CASSPTTGEDEQYF
14	-	TRBV29-1	TRBJ2-2	CSVGRDGATGELFF
13	-	TRBV5-1	TRBJ2-3	CASSYISGDTQYF
14	TRBD1	TRBV5-1	TRBJ1-3	CASSSQGGGNTIYF
14	-	TRBV5-1	TRBJ1-5	CASSLAPTDQPQHF
13	TRBD1	TRBV29-1	TRBJ1-4	CSFRTGANEKLFF
14	-	TRBV10-1	TRBJ1-1	CASSVDRRNTEAFF
14	-	TRBV6-5	TRBJ1-5	CASSYSGVGQPQHF
14	-	TRBV25-1	TRBJ1-2	CASSRDNPIYGYTF
14	TRBD2	TRBV24-1	TRBJ2-5	CATSDPAGEETQYF
14	-	TRBV7-8	TRBJ1-2	CASSENRVYYGYTF
11	-	TRBV19	TRBJ1-5	CAGGPDQPQHF